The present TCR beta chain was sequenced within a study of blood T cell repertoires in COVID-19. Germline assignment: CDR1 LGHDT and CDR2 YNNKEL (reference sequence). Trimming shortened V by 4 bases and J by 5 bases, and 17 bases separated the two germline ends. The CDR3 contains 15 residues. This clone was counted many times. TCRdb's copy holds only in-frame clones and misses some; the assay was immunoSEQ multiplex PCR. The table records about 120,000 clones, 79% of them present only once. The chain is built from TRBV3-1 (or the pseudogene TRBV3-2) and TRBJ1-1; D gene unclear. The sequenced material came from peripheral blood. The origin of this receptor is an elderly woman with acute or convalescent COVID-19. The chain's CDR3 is CASSPPEVPGTEAFF. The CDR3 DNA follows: TGTGCCAGCAGCCCCCCAGAGGTTCCGGGGACTGAAGCTTTCTTT.